This T cell receptor beta chain was captured by sequencing in a study of technical replicates of blood from several donors. Produced via immunoSEQ multiplex PCR; TCRdb's table is partial and in-frame only. The table has approximately 60,000 clones, approximately 86% seen once. CDR1 and CDR2 (germline): SQVTM, ANQGSEA. The CDR3 consists of 12 residues. J lost 6 bases, V lost 6 bases, and 4 bases had no gene match. This chain uses TRBV29-1 with TRBJ2-1; 8 positions match TRBD2. The receptor was isolated from a human donor in good health. Some clones in this sample may be carry-over from other donors' samples. The sequenced sample was PBMCs. CDR3 sequence reads: CSVESGSNEQFF. CDR3 nucleotide sequence: TGCAGCGTAGAGAGCGGGAGCAATGAGCAGTTCTTC.